Here is one T cell receptor beta chain with its context. The CDR3 has 15 amino acids. Germline CDR1 ENHRY, CDR2 SYGVKD. The J segment lost 3 bases and the V segment lost 3 bases, leaving 6 bases of the junction unmatched. The data originate from a study of cytomegalovirus exposure and HLA in healthy donors. PCR involved 60 Vbeta and 13 Jbeta primers. Assay used: immunoSEQ multiplex PCR; TCRdb lists only in-frame clones, some missing. Among under 200,000 clones listed, around 83% were seen once. The material sequenced was PBMCs. The rearrangement joins TRBV10-3 to TRBJ1-1, with TRBD1 matching over 8 bases. The sequence came from a man aged 45-60 years in good health and CMV-seropositive. CDR3 sequence reads: CAISDQGARDTEAFF. For the CDR3, the DNA is TGTGCCATCAGTGATCAGGGGGCGCGCGACACTGAAGCTTTCTTT.